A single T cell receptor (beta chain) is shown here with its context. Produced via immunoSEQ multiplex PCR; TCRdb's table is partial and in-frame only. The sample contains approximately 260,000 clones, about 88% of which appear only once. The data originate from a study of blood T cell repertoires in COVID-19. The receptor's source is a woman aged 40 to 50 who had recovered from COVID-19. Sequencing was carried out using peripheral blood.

CDR3 DNA: TGTGCCAGCAGCGAAAGGTCGGGGGGGCATGAAAAACTGTTTTTT. Translation gives CASSERSGGHEKLFF. The chain is built from TRBV14 and TRBJ1-4, with D perhaps TRBD1 (6 bases). This CDR3 has 15 residues. CDR1 is SGHDN and CDR2 is FVKESK in the germline V gene. With 5 bases removed from V and 6 bases from J, the gap between germline ends came to 16 bases.